This TCR beta chain was sequenced for a study of T cells in Graves' hyperthyroidism and ophthalmopathy. This clonotype was counted at least ten times. Its matching antigen is unknown. RNA transcripts were the template for amplifying TCR beta CDR3 regions. A set of HTBI primers served as the primers for a first-round RT-PCR of the TCR CDR3. TCRdb independently ran MiXCR on the multiplex PCR reads; one entry per CDR3 protein. The table has some 740,000 distinct CDR3 sequences, 12% to 15% seen once. Study-level results: Most thyroid clonotypes expanded above 0.001 were also detected in blood.

Input material: blood. This TCR derives from a woman between 18 and 29 years old with Graves' hyperthyroidism.

CDR3 amino acids: CASSLQPRIGEKLFF. CDR3 nucleotide sequence: TGTGCCAGCAGCCTCCAACCACGGATAGGGGAAAAACTGTTTTTT. The V call is TRBV3-1, the J call TRBJ1-4, with D uncertain. This CDR3 is 15 amino acids long. Trimming shortened V by 4 bases and J by 8 bases, and 17 bases separated the two germline ends. Germline V lookup: CDR1 LGHDT, CDR2 YNNKEL (reference sequence). Full variable domain (remainder filled in from reference TRBV3-1 and TRBJ1-4): DTAVSQTPKYLVTQMGNDKSIKCEQNLGHDTMYWYKQDSKKFLKIMFSYNNKELIINETVPNRFSPKSPDKAHLNLHINSLELGDSAVYFCASSLQPRIGEKLFFGSGTQLSVL.